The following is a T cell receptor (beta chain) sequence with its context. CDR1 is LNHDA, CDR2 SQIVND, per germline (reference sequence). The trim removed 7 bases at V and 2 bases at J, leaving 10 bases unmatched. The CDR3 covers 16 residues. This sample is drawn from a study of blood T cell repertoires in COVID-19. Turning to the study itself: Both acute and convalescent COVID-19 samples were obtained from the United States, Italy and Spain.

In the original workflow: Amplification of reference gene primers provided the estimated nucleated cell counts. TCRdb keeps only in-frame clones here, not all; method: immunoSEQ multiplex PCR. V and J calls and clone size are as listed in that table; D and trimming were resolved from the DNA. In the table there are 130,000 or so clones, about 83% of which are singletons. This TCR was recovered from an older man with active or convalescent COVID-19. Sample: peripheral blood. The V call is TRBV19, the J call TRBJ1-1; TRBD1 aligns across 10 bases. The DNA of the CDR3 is TGTGCCAGTACCCTAGGTGGGGACAGGGGAAACACTGAAGCTTTCTTT. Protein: CASTLGGDRGNTEAFF.